Described below is a single TCR beta chain sequence and its context. Its antigen is unidentified. TCRdb redid the clone calls on the PCR reads using MiXCR. Altogether about 59,000 clones are present, roughly 17% being singletons, with the ten largest covering almost 9.5%. This specimen belongs to a study of metastatic and nonmetastatic thyroid tumors. Whole-study context: Across blood and tumor or nodule tissue, repertoires from malignant and benign thyroid patients were compared with one another. Broader study findings: Malignant tumors reportedly showed significantly higher TCR beta diversity than benign nodules in both blood and tumor.

All patients reached thyroid surgery having received no treatment beforehand. This CDR3 spans 15 amino acids. The V gene end was trimmed by 2 bases and the J gene end by 5 bases; junction bases not matched to a gene: 7. From germline, CDR1 is LGHNA and CDR2 YSLEER. The chain recombines TRBV4-3 with TRBJ2-5; 8 bases agree with TRBD1. This clonotype originated in a male donor with papillary thyroid cancer or a benign thyroid nodule (not recorded which). Some clones in this sample may be carry-over from other donors' samples. Sample: blood. CDR3 protein: CASSQRTGIRETQYF. As DNA, the CDR3 is TGCGCCAGCAGCCAACGGACAGGGATTCGGGAGACCCAGTACTTC.